This T cell receptor beta chain stems from a study of T cell responses to AZD1222 COVID-19 vaccine. Study-wide results and limits: Repertoire sampling occurred only after the peak T cell response. It should be noted that donors were predominantly white British and more often female, and clonal diversity was possibly underestimated.

Germline V gene lookup returns CDR1 MDHEN and CDR2 SYDVKM. There are 11 residues in the CDR3. Trimming stripped 6 bases from V and 3 bases from J, with 6 bases between. Clones were read by immunoSEQ multiplex PCR, and TCRdb kept only the in-frame ones, dropping some. The sample records about 210,000 clones, around 92% being singletons. Concerning this clone: Its matching antigen is unknown.

The receptor comes from an adult in good health. The specimen was peripheral blood, collected on day 0 of AZD1222 vaccination. V gene TRBV28 combines with J gene TRBJ2-7; D is ambiguous. CDR3 loop: CASSRYYEQYF. The CDR3 DNA follows: TGTGCCAGCAGCCGTTACTACGAGCAGTACTTC.